These 28 T cell receptor beta chains originate from one sample sequenced in a study of T cell repertoires in cytomegalovirus infection. The antigens for these receptors are not known. TCRdb called the reads again in MiXCR, with one record for every CDR3 protein. The table shows about 830,000 distinct CDR3 sequences, with approximately 30% occurring only once. The starting material was cultured CD8+ T cells from PBMCs, obtained from culture after CMV antigen stimulation. These receptors were collected from a human donor in good health (CMV status not recorded). Some clones in this sample may be carry-over from other donors' samples.

The chain combines TRBV6-2 or TRBV6-3 with TRBJ2-7; maybe TRBD1 (5 bases). Germline V gene sequence: CDR1 MNHEY, CDR2 SVGEGT. The CDR3 totals 16 residues. Trimming took 2 bases from V and 1 from J, leaving 15 bases between them. The chain's CDR3 is CASSYELWTLSYEQYV. The CDR3 DNA sequence: TGTGCCAGCAGTTACGAGCTCTGGACACTTTCCTACGAGCAGTACGTC.

V is TRBV27 and J is TRBJ2-7; D gene uncertain. Germline values: CDR1 MNHEY, CDR2 SMNVEV (reference sequence). The CDR3 is 12 amino acids. Trimming removed 5 bases from V and 5 bases from J, with 10 bases in between. In DNA form, the CDR3 reads TGTGCCAGCAGTCTCCCCAACAACGAGCAGTACTTC. This codes for CASSLPNNEQYF.

This clonotype was seen only a few times. The chain links TRBV7-9 to TRBJ2-4; D remains unclear. The CDR3 sequence is 17 residues long. Germline CDR1 SEHNR, CDR2 FQNEAQ (reference sequence). V shed 2 bases and J shed 0 bases, with 14 bases lying between them. The CDR3 protein is CASSLKGPLVAKNIQYF. CDR3 nucleotides: TGTGCCAGCAGCTTAAAGGGTCCACTCGTAGCCAAAAACATTCAGTACTTC.

This clonotype was counted between two and nine times. The rearrangement uses TRBV12-3 or TRBV12-4 and TRBJ2-6; D not resolved. V was clipped by 3 bases and J by 1 base, with 19 bases between them. This CDR3 has 19 residues. The DNA for the CDR3 is TGTGCCAGCAGTTTCGAAGTTCTCTTTCGCCGTTCTGGGGCCAACGTCCTGACTTTC. Residues: CASSFEVLFRRSGANVLTF.

This clonotype turned up a few times. The genes are TRBV6-1 and TRBJ2-5; D remains ambiguous. This CDR3 comprises 14 residues. The ends were cut back, 5 bases at V and 0 bases at J, with 10 bases in the middle. CDR1 is MNHNS and CDR2 is SASEGT in the germline V gene. CDR3 residues: CASSQYPYQETQYF. The CDR3, as DNA: TGTGCCAGCAGTCAATACCCGTACCAAGAGACCCAGTACTTC.

The table lists this clonotype with a few counts. V gene TRBV24-1 combines with J gene TRBJ1-5; D call uncertain. The CDR3 runs 12 residues. V lost 4 bases, J lost 5 bases, and 5 bases lay in between. CDR1 and CDR2 (germline): KGHDR, SFDVKD. The CDR3 loop is CATSEGDQPQHF. DNA of the CDR3: TGTGCCACCAGTGAAGGAGATCAGCCCCAGCATTTT.

The V call is TRBV7-9, the J call TRBJ2-5; the match to TRBD2 covers 9 bases. The junction had 7 bases not matched to a gene; V was cut back by 5 bases and J by 3 bases. This CDR3 contains 15 residues. Per the germline V gene, CDR1 is SEHNR and CDR2 is FQNEAQ (reference sequence). DNA of the CDR3: TGTGCCAGCAGCCCGCCTAGCGGGGATAAAGAGACCCAGTACTTC. It yields the protein CASSPPSGDKETQYF.

This clonotype was counted many times. The gene calls are TRBV14 and TRBJ2-4; D gene ambiguous. CDR3 size: 17 residues. Germline CDR1 SGHDN, CDR2 FVKESK. With 6 bases removed from V and 0 bases from J, the gap between germline ends came to 18 bases. CDR3 residues: CASRTGLPLVAKNIQYF. The CDR3 DNA sequence: TGTGCCAGCAGAACCGGCCTCCCGCTAGTAGCCAAAAACATTCAGTACTTC.

This clonotype has only a few counts. The gene calls are TRBV7-8 and TRBJ1-2, with a weak D call TRBD1 (5 bases). Between the trimmed V and J ends, which lost 3 bases and 4 bases, there was a span of 9 bases. CDR1 is SGHVS and CDR2 is FQNEAQ in the germline V gene. This CDR3 spans 13 amino acids. In DNA form, the CDR3 reads TGTGCCAGCAGCTTTGGGGCGTTCTATGGCTACACCTTC. This encodes CASSFGAFYGYTF.

This clonotype was observed a few times. The V call is TRBV19, the J call TRBJ1-5, with TRBD1 as a possible D gene (5 bases). CDR1 and CDR2 (germline): LNHDA, SQIVND (reference sequence). The CDR3 loop spans 15 amino acids. Deletions cut 6 bases from V and 2 bases from J, with 14 bases between. The CDR3 is CASRMGQGGNQPQHF. The CDR3 region has the DNA TGTGCCAGTAGAATGGGCCAGGGCGGCAATCAGCCCCAGCATTTT.

This clonotype was counted a few times. The genes are TRBV25-1 and TRBJ2-7, with a weak D call TRBD1 (6 bases). Trimming took off 2 bases at V and 3 bases at J, with 14 bases between the two ends. CDR3 length equals 15 residues. The germline gives CDR1 MGHDK, CDR2 SYGVNS. The CDR3: CASSERQEFNYEQYF. As DNA, the CDR3 is TGTGCCAGCAGTGAAAGACAGGAGTTCAACTACGAGCAGTACTTC.

This clonotype was detected only a few times. The chain recombines TRBV7-8 with TRBJ2-1; 8 bases fit TRBD2. CDR1 and CDR2 (germline): SGHVS, FQNEAQ. The CDR3 is 11 amino acids. Trimming took 7 bases from V and 14 from J; bases not matched to a gene: 7. The CDR3 DNA reads TGTGCCAGCACCCAGGGACTAGAGAAGTTCTTC. It translates to CASTQGLEKFF.

This chain connects TRBV10-3 to TRBJ1-3; 7 nucleotides agree with TRBD1. Germline loops: CDR1 ENHRY, CDR2 SYGVKD. The CDR3 runs to 15 residues. Trimming at V came to 8 bases and at J to 0 bases, leaving 7 bases not matched to a gene. CDR3 bases: TGTGCCATCGCGGGACAGCCCCGCTCTGGAAACACCATATATTTT. It translates to CAIAGQPRSGNTIYF.

The CDR3 sequence is CASPPPGTVASTDTQYF. The CDR3 nucleotides read TGTGCCAGCCCCCCCCCGGGGACTGTCGCTAGCACAGATACGCAGTATTTT. The chain recombines TRBV28 with TRBJ2-3; weak D call: TRBD2 (6 bases). The germline CDR1 and CDR2 sequences are MDHEN and SYDVKM. This CDR3 has 17 amino acids. Trimming removed 8 bases from V and 0 bases from J, with 21 bases in between.

This clonotype was detected once. The chain couples TRBV4-1 to TRBJ2-7, with D hard to call. The CDR3 is 14 amino acids. Germline V gene sequence: CDR1 MGHRA, CDR2 YSYEKL. Between the trimmed V and J ends, which lost 0 bases and 2 bases, there was a span of 8 bases. In DNA form, the CDR3 reads TGCGCCAGCAGCCAAGATTCAACAGCCTACGAGCAGTACTTC. Protein: CASSQDSTAYEQYF.

This clonotype appeared once. V is TRBV10-3 and J is TRBJ2-1; the D gene could be TRBD1 or TRBD2 (5 bases each). CDR3 length equals 14 residues. Germline loops: CDR1 ENHRY, CDR2 SYGVKD. The ends were cut back, 6 bases at V and 2 bases at J, with 11 bases in the middle. The CDR3 DNA reads TGTGCCATCAGCCGGGACCAGGCCTACAATGAGCAGTTCTTC. It specifies CAISRDQAYNEQFF.

This sequence joins TRBV7-3 and TRBJ2-5, with D maybe TRBD1 (5 bases). CDR1 is SGHTA, CDR2 FQGTGA, per germline. The CDR3 runs to 15 residues. V was cut by 5 bases and J by 4 bases, with 17 bases left in between. CDR3 DNA: TGTGCCAGCAGCCCCCAGGGTCCCAAGAGAGAGACCCAGTACTTC. It specifies CASSPQGPKRETQYF.

This clonotype came up a few times. The V call is TRBV28, the J call TRBJ2-7, with TRBD1 matching 9 bases. Germline V CDR1 and CDR2: MDHEN, SYDVKM. This CDR3 comprises 13 residues. After removal of 7 bases from V and 6 bases from J, the junction contained 7 bases not matched to a gene. CDR3 sequence: CASTSGTGSEQYV. DNA for the CDR3: TGTGCCAGCACTTCCGGGACAGGGTCCGAGCAGTACGTC.

In this sample, this clonotype turned up a few times. CDR3 in DNA: TGTGCCAGCAGCTTAAAACCGGTCTATGGCTACACCTTC. This encodes CASSLKPVYGYTF. The J gene is TRBJ1-2, the V gene TRBV7-9; the D is unclear. From germline, CDR1 is SEHNR and CDR2 FQNEAQ (reference sequence). This CDR3 region has 13 residues. Trimming shortened V by 2 bases and J by 4 bases, and 8 bases separated the two germline ends.

This clonotype was seen more than once but under ten times. This chain uses TRBV12-3 or TRBV12-4 with TRBJ1-5; 7 nucleotides align to TRBD1. The CDR3 is made up of 15 amino acids. After removal of 3 bases from V and 7 bases from J, the junction contained 9 bases not matched to a gene. The CDR3 nucleotides are TGTGCCAGCAGTTTGGGACCAGACAGGGACCAGCCCCAGCATTTT. This sequence encodes CASSLGPDRDQPQHF.

V is TRBV24-1 and J is TRBJ1-5; D remains unclear. V was trimmed by 1 base and J by 4 bases, leaving 19 bases between them. CDR3 length: 18 residues. Germline V gives CDR1 KGHDR, CDR2 SFDVKD. CDR3 coding DNA: TGTGCCACCAGTGATTTATCGGGTCTCAAACCCCCTAATCAGCCCCAGCATTTT. Its protein is CATSDLSGLKPPNQPQHF.

The table lists this clonotype with a few counts. The chain employs TRBV10-3 and TRBJ2-2; D call uncertain. The germline V gene has CDR1 ENHRY and CDR2 SYGVKD. The CDR3 consists of 12 residues. Trimming removed 9 bases from V and 3 bases from J, with 8 bases in between. CDR3: CAMRRDTGELFF. CDR3 sequence (DNA): TGTGCCATGAGACGGGACACCGGGGAGCTGTTTTTT.

This rearrangement joins TRBV12-3 or TRBV12-4 to TRBJ1-2; no clear D. There are 12 residues in the CDR3. Trimming pared 6 bases from V and 7 bases from J, leaving 12 bases between. The CDR3, as DNA: TGTGCCAGCAGAATAGACATAGGTGGCTACACCTTC. Amino acid sequence: CASRIDIGGYTF.

This clonotype was counted a few times. CDR3 nucleotides: TGTGCCAGCAGCTTAGTTTCTAGGCAGGGGGCTTTCTTT. This translates into CASSLVSRQGAFF. The V call is TRBV7-2, the J call TRBJ1-1; tentative D call: TRBD1 (6 bases). The CDR3 is 13 amino acids. V lost 1 base, J lost 11 bases, and 14 bases lay in between. Germline loops: CDR1 SGHTA, CDR2 FQGNSA.

This chain links TRBV7-6 with TRBJ2-1; the match to TRBD2 covers 12 bases. Germline V gene lookup returns CDR1 SGHVS and CDR2 FNYEAQ. This CDR3 is built from 17 residues. Trimming at V came to 7 bases and at J to 4 bases, leaving 11 bases not matched to a gene. DNA for the CDR3: TGTGCCAGCACTCCGACTAGCGGGGGATCAAATTACAATGAGCAGTTCTTC. It yields the protein CASTPTSGGSNYNEQFF.

V is TRBV5-4 and J is TRBJ2-7; 9 bases fit TRBD1. V lost 0 bases, J lost 6 bases, and 4 bases stayed unmatched. CDR1 SGHNT and CDR2 YYREEE come from the germline V gene (reference sequence). The CDR3 contains 14 residues. In DNA form, the CDR3 reads TGTGCCAGCAGCTTGGGACAGGGGGTGAGCGAGCAGTACTTC. Protein: CASSLGQGVSEQYF.

This sequence joins TRBV20-1 and TRBJ2-1; perhaps TRBD1 as D (5 bases). V lost 4 bases and J lost 8, with 18 bases in between. Germline V CDR1 and CDR2: DFQATT, SNEGSKA (reference sequence). This CDR3 has 14 residues. The chain's CDR3 is CSAIDAAGNDEQFF. The CDR3 DNA is TGCAGTGCTATAGACGCCGCAGGGAACGATGAGCAGTTCTTC.

This clonotype was detected only a few times. The chain is built from TRBV7-9 and TRBJ1-1; D possibly corresponds to TRBD1 (6 bases). V lost 5 bases and J 4 bases, leaving 14 bases between the germline ends. The CDR3 is made up of 14 amino acids. CDR1 is SEHNR, CDR2 FQNEAQ, per germline (reference sequence). DNA of the CDR3: TGTGCCAGCAGCCATAGGGGGTCGGCCACTGAAGCTTTCTTT. Amino acids: CASSHRGSATEAFF.